The rows below give T cell receptor beta chains drawn from one sample of a study of T cell repertoires in cytomegalovirus infection. TCRdb reprocessed the reads with MiXCR, giving one entry per CDR3 protein. The sample contains approximately 140,000 distinct CDR3 sequences, roughly a quarter of which appear only once. Their specific antigens are unknown. Sequencing input: PBMCs, sequenced either directly or after in vitro stimulation (not recorded which). These receptors were obtained from a human donor in good health (CMV status not recorded). Some clones in this sample may be carry-over from other donors' samples. CDR3s include the opening cysteine and the closing phenylalanine or tryptophan. A D gene is named only where the DNA matches it firmly. Rows may omit the clone size; those that give it use once, few, many or a size class.

clone_size j_call d_call v_call cdr3_aa cdr3_nt
many TRBJ1-1 - TRBV7-2 CASNAGPGNTEAFF TGTGCCAGCAACGCGGGCCCGGGGAACACTGAAGCTTTCTTT
- TRBJ2-5 - TRBV11-3 CASSLDPGSRETQYF TGTGCCAGCAGCTTAGATCCCGGGAGTAGGGAGACCCAGTACTTC
few TRBJ1-2 TRBD1 TRBV15 CATSREDRGYGYTF TGTGCCACCAGCAGAGAGGACAGGGGATATGGCTACACCTTC
few TRBJ1-1 TRBD1 TRBV12-3/TRBV12-4 CASRPRGGTGDTEAFF TGTGCCAGCAGACCCAGGGGTGGGACAGGGGACACTGAAGCTTTCTTT
few TRBJ2-3 - TRBV12-3/TRBV12-4 CASSRLGTDTQYF TGTGCCAGCAGTCGACTTGGCACAGATACGCAGTATTTT
- TRBJ1-5 - TRBV30 CAWSKTEYQPQHF TGTGCCTGGAGTAAGACAGAGTATCAGCCCCAGCATTTT
few TRBJ2-1 - TRBV5-4 CASSSDQSSYNEQFF TGTGCCAGCAGCTCGGACCAGAGCTCCTACAATGAGCAGTTCTTC
many TRBJ1-5 - TRBV7-2 CASSPGTSNQPQHF TGTGCCAGCAGCCCCGGGACAAGTAATCAGCCCCAGCATTTT
many TRBJ2-5 TRBD1 TRBV7-2 CASSLVGQGVSKRETQYF TGTGCCAGCAGCTTAGTAGGTCAGGGGGTCAGCAAGCGGGAGACCCAGTACTTC
- TRBJ2-7 - TRBV12-3/TRBV12-4 CASSIRPNSYEQYF TGTGCCAGCAGTATCCGACCCAATTCCTACGAGCAGTACTTC
- TRBJ2-5 - TRBV6-2/TRBV6-3 CASSYSRAVQETQYF TGTGCCAGCAGTTACTCGAGGGCGGTACAAGAGACCCAGTACTTC